Below are 30 T cell receptor beta chains sequenced from a single sample in a study of regulatory T cells in long-lasting Graves disease. For TCR beta, libraries came from iRepertoire HTBI primers and Arm-PCR of CDR3 regions. Each CDR3 protein gets one entry after TCRdb re-called the multiplex PCR reads with MiXCR. The sample lists 450,000 to 600,000 distinct CDR3 sequences, about a sixth seen once, with 12% in the top ten. Regarding time point: newly diagnosed GD, antithyroid drugs for less than 3 months. PBMCs provided the RNA from which the TCR library was made. These same data were also listed under a study on T cells in Graves' hyperthyroidism and ophthalmopathy.

Material: peripheral blood mononuclear cells (PBMCs), obtained at new diagnosis, from a patient treated with antithyroid drugs. All receptors come from a man aged 40-49 years with Graves disease.

For this clonotype: Just one base apart from a much larger clone, this may be a read error. The chain employs TRBV18 and TRBJ1-4; no definite D call. Germline V CDR1 and CDR2: KGHSH, LQKENI. This CDR3 comprises 15 residues. The CDR3 loop reads CASSPTASTDEKLFF. CDR3 sequence (DNA): TGTGCCAGCTCACCAACAGCTTCAACTGATGAAAAACTGTTTTTT.

This clonotype was seen only a few times. The chain carries TRBV7-9 and TRBJ2-7; D is undetermined. Between the trimmed V and J ends, which lost 1 base and 5 bases, there was a span of 9 bases. Germline values: CDR1 SEHNR, CDR2 FQNEAQ (reference sequence). There are 13 residues in the CDR3. The CDR3 region is CASSLGRWDEQYF. As DNA, the CDR3 is TGTGCCAGCAGCTTAGGGCGGTGGGACGAGCAGTACTTC.

The gene calls are TRBV5-1 and TRBJ2-7; 9 positions match TRBD2. The germline V gene has CDR1 SGHRS and CDR2 YFSETQ. The CDR3 contains 15 residues. V was clipped by 2 bases and J by 5 bases; unmatched bases: 8. CDR3 protein: CASSLEGSGSNEQYF. Written as DNA, the CDR3 is TGCGCCAGCAGCTTAGAGGGTAGCGGGAGCAACGAGCAGTACTTC.

There are many counts of this clonotype. This chain links TRBV12-3 or TRBV12-4 with TRBJ1-1; D uncertain. The CDR3 totals 14 residues. Deletions cut 6 bases from V and 11 bases from J, with 22 bases between. For the CDR3, the DNA is TGTGCCAGCAGGTCAGCGGGTGGTGGATCTCGGGCTTTCTTT. Translating it yields CASRSAGGGSRAFF.

DNA for the CDR3: TGTGCCAGCAGCGCAAGGTTTGACGAGCAGTACTTC. This translates into CASSARFDEQYF. This chain links TRBV7-9 with TRBJ2-7, with D hard to call. CDR1 and CDR2 from the germline V gene are SEHNR and FQNEAQ (reference sequence). CDR3 length: 12 residues. The V gene lost 5 bases and the J gene lost 5 bases, with 10 bases spanning the gap.

The chain joins TRBV19 to TRBJ1-1; 9 positions match TRBD1. The CDR3 has 17 amino acids. Germline trimming cut 5 bases from V and 5 bases from J; bases unmatched to any gene: 15. Per the germline V gene, CDR1 is LNHDA and CDR2 is SQIVND (reference sequence). CDR3 nucleotide sequence: TGTGCCAGTAGTGCCCACGGACAGGGGAAGGGTTTGACTGAAGCTTTCTTT. Translation: CASSAHGQGKGLTEAFF.

A few counts support this clonotype. The chain joins TRBV11-2 to TRBJ1-4; 7 positions agree with TRBD1. V lost 1 base, J lost 3 bases, and 8 bases stayed unmatched. From germline, CDR1 is SGHAT and CDR2 FQNNGV. CDR3 length: 17 residues. This CDR3 is CASSLGDRGGSNEKLFF. CDR3 in DNA: TGTGCCAGCAGCTTAGGGGACCGAGGGGGCTCTAATGAAAAACTGTTTTTT.

Many counts were recorded for this clonotype. CDR3 coding DNA: TGTGCCAGCAGTAGATCTAGCGTCAACTCCTACGAGCAGTACTTC. This translates into CASSRSSVNSYEQYF. The chain joins TRBV7-9 to TRBJ2-7; D may be TRBD2 (6 bases). Trimming cost V 6 bases and J 0 bases, with 15 bases left between them. CDR1 is SEHNR, CDR2 FQNEAQ, per germline (reference sequence). The CDR3 runs to 15 residues.

This clonotype was recorded many times. V is TRBV20-1 and J is TRBJ2-7, with TRBD1 matching 7 bases. This CDR3 has 14 amino acids. The trim removed 6 bases at V and 0 bases at J, leaving 8 bases unmatched. Germline-derived CDR1 and CDR2 are DFQATT and SNEGSKA (reference sequence). The CDR3 is CSAVGTVSSYEQYF. The CDR3 region has the DNA TGCAGTGCAGTAGGGACAGTTAGCTCCTACGAGCAGTACTTC.

This clonotype appeared many times. V and J are TRBV3-1 and TRBJ1-2; D gene unclear. The CDR3 contains 12 residues. CDR1 and CDR2 from the germline V gene are LGHDT and YNNKEL (reference sequence). V gave up 0 bases and J gave up 6 bases, with 5 bases separating them. CDR3 DNA sequence: TGTGCCAGCAGCCAAGATTGGGATGGCTACACCTTC. Amino acids: CASSQDWDGYTF.

This clonotype was observed many times. This rearrangement joins TRBV11-2 to TRBJ2-2; no clear D gene. This CDR3 is 11 amino acids long. Trimming removed 6 bases at V and 7 bases at J, with 6 bases between. From germline, CDR1 is SGHAT and CDR2 FQNNGV. The CDR3 spells CASSGFGELFF. In DNA, the CDR3 is TGTGCCAGCAGTGGGTTCGGGGAGCTGTTTTTT.

There are many counts of this clonotype. The chain is built from TRBV29-1 and TRBJ2-7; 8 bases are shared with TRBD2. CDR3 length: 14 amino acids. V was pared by 3 bases and J by 6 bases, with 10 bases of the junction left unmatched. Germline V gene lookup returns CDR1 SQVTM and CDR2 ANQGSEA. In nucleotides, the CDR3 is TGCAGCGTTGACACCGGGACTAGTACTCTCGAGCAGTACTTC. It yields the protein CSVDTGTSTLEQYF.

This clonotype was detected a few times. V usage is TRBV4-2 and J usage is TRBJ2-1; D is perhaps TRBD1 (6 bases). V lost 0 bases to trimming and J lost 7 bases, with 10 bases between them. Germline CDR1 is LGHNA and CDR2 is YNFKEQ. CDR3 size: 14 residues. The CDR3 DNA follows: TGTGCCAGCAGCCAAGAACGCAGGGGAAATGAGCAGTTCTTC. Protein sequence: CASSQERRGNEQFF.

V usage is TRBV20-1 and J usage is TRBJ2-7; 9 bases map to TRBD1. The CDR3 length is 13 residues. Per germline, CDR1 DFQATT and CDR2 SNEGSKA (reference sequence). The CDR3 DNA sequence: TGCAGCCAGCCGGGACAGGGAGGATACGAGCAGTACTTC. It codes for CSQPGQGGYEQYF.

This clonotype was seen a handful of times. CDR3 amino acids: CASSVAGGSEQFF. The DNA for the CDR3 is TGCGCCAGCAGTGTTGCAGGGGGCAGTGAGCAGTTCTTC. The chain recombines TRBV10-1 with TRBJ2-1; 8 positions match TRBD1. Unmatched junction bases numbered 5, after V lost 4 bases and J lost 9 bases. Germline CDR1 and CDR2: WNHNN and SYGVQD (reference sequence). This CDR3 comprises 13 residues.

This clonotype was recorded many times. The V call is TRBV5-1, the J call TRBJ2-1, with no clear D. The CDR3 sequence is 15 residues long. Between the trimmed V and J ends, which lost 4 bases and 0 bases, there was a span of 11 bases. The germline V gene has CDR1 SGHRS and CDR2 YFSETQ. The CDR3 DNA follows: TGCGCCAGCAGCCGAACAGCATTCTCCTACAATGAGCAGTTCTTC. It codes for CASSRTAFSYNEQFF.

The chain has TRBV20-1 and TRBJ2-1; TRBD1 aligns across 8 bases. The CDR3 has 13 residues. V dropped 3 bases and J dropped 4; count of bases not matched to a gene: 2. The germline CDR1 and CDR2 sequences are DFQATT and SNEGSKA (reference sequence). The CDR3 DNA reads TGCAGTGCTAGTGGACAGGGATACAATGAGCAGTTCTTC. Its translation is CSASGQGYNEQFF.

Notes on this clonotype: Just one base apart from a much larger clone, this may be a read error. V is TRBV6-1 and J is TRBJ2-1; TRBD2 aligns across 15 bases. Germline CDR1 is MNHNS and CDR2 is SASEGT. The CDR3 spans 16 residues. The V gene end was trimmed by 7 bases and the J gene end by 10 bases; junction bases not matched to a gene: 11. The CDR3 bases are TGTGCCAGCACCGCGGGACTAGCGGGAGGCGGCAAGGAGCAGTTCTTC. It is translated as CASTAGLAGGGKEQFF.

The gene calls are TRBV12-3 or TRBV12-4 and TRBJ2-4; 12 nucleotides match TRBD2. CDR3 length: 17 residues. The trim removed 5 bases at V and 0 bases at J, leaving 5 bases unmatched. The DNA of the CDR3 is TGTGCCAGCAGTCTCACTAGCGGGAGGATAGCCAAAAACATTCAGTACTTC. It specifies CASSLTSGRIAKNIQYF.

J is TRBJ2-2 and V is TRBV3-1, with D perhaps given as TRBD1 or TRBD2 (5 bases each). Germline assignment: CDR1 LGHDT and CDR2 YNNKEL (reference sequence). Trimming removed 4 bases at V and 11 bases at J, with 14 bases between. CDR3 length equals 13 residues. For the CDR3, the DNA is TGTGCCAGCAGCCCCCGGGACCCCCGAGAGCTGTTTTTT. Encoded protein: CASSPRDPRELFF.

The CDR3 sequence: CASSLALTREETQYF. The CDR3 DNA sequence: TGCGCCAGCAGCTTGGCCTTGACTAGAGAGGAGACCCAGTACTTC. The chain joins TRBV5-1 to TRBJ2-5; a possible D gene is TRBD2 (6 bases). Trimming removed 0 bases from V and 5 bases from J, with 14 bases in between. Germline V gene data show CDR1 as SGHRS and CDR2 as YFSETQ. The CDR3 extends over 15 amino acids.

V usage is TRBV7-9 and J usage is TRBJ2-1, with 12 nucleotides matching TRBD2. V was pared by 3 bases and J by 8 bases, with 8 bases of the junction left unmatched. This CDR3 has 16 residues. Looked up from germline, CDR1 is SEHNR and CDR2 is FQNEAQ (reference sequence). The CDR3 bases are TGTGCCAGCAGCTTCGGGGCGACTAGCGGGAGATATGAGCAGTTCTTC. Encoded protein: CASSFGATSGRYEQFF.

The chain links TRBV3-1 to TRBJ2-3; TRBD2 aligns across 12 bases. CDR3 length: 19 amino acids. V was pared by 4 bases and J by 4 bases, with 15 bases of the junction left unmatched. The germline CDR1 and CDR2 sequences are LGHDT and YNNKEL (reference sequence). The CDR3 region is CASSRNRRTSGRIPDTQYF. The CDR3 coding sequence is TGTGCCAGCAGCCGCAACCGTCGAACTAGCGGGAGGATCCCAGATACGCAGTATTTT.

V and J are TRBV7-9 and TRBJ2-1; 15 positions agree with TRBD2. Per germline, CDR1 SEHNR and CDR2 FQNEAQ (reference sequence). V lost 5 bases to trimming and J lost 10 bases; unmatched junction nucleotides: 9. This CDR3 contains 16 residues. CDR3 DNA sequence: TGTGCCAGCAGCCCTTATGGGACTAGCGGGAGGTACGAGCAGTTCTTC. Its protein is CASSPYGTSGRYEQFF.

The DNA of the CDR3 is TGTGCCAGCAGTTACTCTAGCGGGAGATCAACCGGGGAGCTGTTTTTT. Amino acid sequence: CASSYSSGRSTGELFF. This chain links TRBV6-5 with TRBJ2-2, with 9 bases fitting TRBD2. Germline-derived CDR1 and CDR2 are MNHEY and SVGAGI. This CDR3 region has 16 residues. V shed 0 bases and J 5 bases; nucleotides not matched to a gene: 4.

This clonotype has ten or more counts. The chain carries TRBV11-2 and TRBJ2-2; TRBD1 or TRBD2 may be the D gene (5 bases each). V dropped 6 bases and J dropped 3 bases, with 17 bases sitting between them. CDR1 and CDR2 from the germline V gene are SGHAT and FQNNGV. This CDR3 region has 16 residues. The CDR3 here is CASRPPRGRDTGELFF. As DNA, the CDR3 is TGTGCCAGCAGGCCTCCGAGGGGCCGGGACACCGGGGAGCTGTTTTTT.

The chain is built from TRBV19 and TRBJ2-7; D is possibly TRBD1 (5 bases). CDR1 is LNHDA and CDR2 is SQIVND in the germline V gene (reference sequence). V lost 3 bases and J lost 6, with 12 bases in between. The CDR3 covers 13 residues. The chain's CDR3 is CASSIDRISEQYF. The CDR3 DNA reads TGTGCCAGTAGTATTGACAGAATCTCCGAGCAGTACTTC.

This clonotype was detected many times. The rearrangement links TRBV28 to TRBJ2-7, with TRBD1 matching 9 bases. From germline, CDR1 is MDHEN and CDR2 SYDVKM. V dropped 5 bases and J dropped 5; count of bases not matched to a gene: 10. This CDR3 is built from 15 residues. The CDR3 region has the DNA TGTGCCAGCAGTCAGCCGGGACAGGGATCTCACGAGCAGTACTTC. Its protein is CASSQPGQGSHEQYF. Supplemented by reference TRBV28 and TRBJ2-7, the full variable domain reads DVKVTQSSRYLVKRTGEKVFLECVQDMDHENMFWYRQDPGLGLRLIYFSYDVKMKEKGDIPEGYSVSREKKERFSLILESASTNQTSMYLCASSQPGQGSHEQYFGPGTRLTVT.

This clonotype came up many times. Compared with germline, one end of the junction differs, possibly owing to a read error. This chain connects TRBV5-1 to TRBJ1-1; D not certain. The CDR3 contains 16 residues. Per the germline V gene, CDR1 is SGHRS and CDR2 is YFSETQ. The CDR3 DNA reads as TGCGCCAGCAGATTGGGTTCGCGTGCGAGGGACACTGAAGCTTTCTTT. It is translated as CASRLGSRARDTEAFF.

About this clonotype: A read error may explain this, as a much larger clone is one base away. This rearrangement joins TRBV18 to TRBJ2-7; the D call may be TRBD1 or TRBD2 (5 bases each). CDR3 size: 13 residues. The germline V gene encodes CDR1 KGHSH and CDR2 LQKENI. The CDR3 DNA reads TGTACCAGCTCACCGGGGCGCGATTACGAGCAGTACTTC. Protein: CTSSPGRDYEQYF.